Each of the 5 T cell receptor beta chains below was sequenced from the same sample in a study of OX40 agonist ivuxolimab in advanced cancers. The protocol was immunoSEQ multiplex PCR, while the TCRdb copy is restricted to in-frame clones and leaves out a portion. This repertoire shows 60,000 to 85,000 clones, around 73% found once; its top ten account for over 1.5%. Material: CD4+ or CD8+ T cells sorted from blood, obtained in a trial of the OX40 agonist ivuxolimab. Receptors were obtained from an adult with an advanced solid tumor such as melanoma, head and neck, liver or kidney cancer.

The rearrangement joins TRBV6-6 to TRBJ2-5, with 8 positions matching TRBD1. The CDR3 covers 15 residues. V shed 4 bases and J 4 bases; nucleotides not matched to a gene: 8. Germline assignment: CDR1 MNHNY and CDR2 SVGAGI (reference sequence). In DNA form, the CDR3 reads TGTGCCAGCAGTTTGGACTCAGGGGGCGGAGAGACCCAGTACTTC. Translating it yields CASSLDSGGGETQYF.

The CDR3 DNA follows: TGTGCCAGCAGTCCGACAGGGTTATCCTACGAGCAGTACTTC. Translated, it gives CASSPTGLSYEQYF. The chain links TRBV6-1 to TRBJ2-7; 7 bases are shared with TRBD1. Germline assignment: CDR1 MNHNS and CDR2 SASEGT. This CDR3 is 14 amino acids long. Trimming cost V 5 bases and J 1 base; bases outside gene matches: 5.

This clone is classed as medium-sized (0.01 to 0.1%). V and J are TRBV19 and TRBJ1-5, with a tentative D call TRBD1 (6 bases). The CDR3 covers 13 residues. Germline V lookup: CDR1 LNHDA, CDR2 SQIVND (reference sequence). V lost 3 bases and J lost 7, with 10 bases in between. The CDR3 DNA follows: TGTGCCAGTAGTATCCAGGGGACCCAGCCCCAGCATTTT. Translating it yields CASSIQGTQPQHF.

This clone was observed a few times. The chain has TRBV9 and TRBJ1-1; D not resolved. Germline lookup yields CDR1 SGDLS and CDR2 YYNGEE. Trimming removed 3 bases from V and 8 bases from J, with 14 bases in between. CDR3 size: 13 residues. Written as DNA, the CDR3 is TGTGCCAGCAGCGCCCCTGCCGATGGGGAAGCTTTCTTT. Protein sequence: CASSAPADGEAFF.

The rearrangement uses TRBV19 and TRBJ1-5; no clear D. Germline V gene data show CDR1 as LNHDA and CDR2 as SQIVND (reference sequence). This CDR3 is 14 amino acids long. The V end lost 6 bases, the J end lost 0 bases, and 9 bases lay between the germline ends. This CDR3 is CASRPDPSNQPQHF. The CDR3 coding sequence is TGTGCCAGTAGACCCGATCCTAGCAATCAGCCCCAGCATTTT.